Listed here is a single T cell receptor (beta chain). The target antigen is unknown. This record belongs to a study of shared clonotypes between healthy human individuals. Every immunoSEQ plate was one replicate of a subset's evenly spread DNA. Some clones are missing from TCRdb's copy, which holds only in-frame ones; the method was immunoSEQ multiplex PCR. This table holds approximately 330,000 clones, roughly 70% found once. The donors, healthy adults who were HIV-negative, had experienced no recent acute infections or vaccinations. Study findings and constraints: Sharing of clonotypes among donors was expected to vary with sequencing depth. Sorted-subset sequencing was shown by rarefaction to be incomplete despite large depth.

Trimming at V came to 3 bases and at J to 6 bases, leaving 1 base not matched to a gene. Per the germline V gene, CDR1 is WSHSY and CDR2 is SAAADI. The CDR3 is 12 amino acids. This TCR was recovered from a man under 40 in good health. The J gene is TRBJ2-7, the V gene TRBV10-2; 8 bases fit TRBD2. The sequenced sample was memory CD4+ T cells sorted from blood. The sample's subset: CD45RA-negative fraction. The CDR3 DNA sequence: TGCGCCAGCAGTGAAGCGGGAGTCGAGCAGTACTTC. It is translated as CASSEAGVEQYF.